The T cell receptor beta chain described here comes from a study of cytotoxic CD8 clonotypes in ibrutinib-treated CLL. Measured with immunoSEQ multiplex PCR; TCRdb has only the in-frame clones, and not every one. Seen here are around 130,000 clones, 80% to 90% observed once, and the top ten hold roughly 3.3%. CDR3 length equals 15 residues. The germline V gene has CDR1 SGHTA and CDR2 FQGNSA. The V end was cut by 0 bases, the J end by 3 bases, with 9 bases between. The sequencing here drew on PBMCs, taken after 24 months of ibrutinib treatment. The gene calls are TRBV7-2 and TRBJ1-5; D is undetermined. The TCR was taken from a human donor with chronic lymphocytic leukemia. The CDR3 DNA sequence: TGTGCCAGCAGCTTAGCATCACAGCTCAATCAGCCCCAGCATTTT. Protein product: CASSLASQLNQPQHF.